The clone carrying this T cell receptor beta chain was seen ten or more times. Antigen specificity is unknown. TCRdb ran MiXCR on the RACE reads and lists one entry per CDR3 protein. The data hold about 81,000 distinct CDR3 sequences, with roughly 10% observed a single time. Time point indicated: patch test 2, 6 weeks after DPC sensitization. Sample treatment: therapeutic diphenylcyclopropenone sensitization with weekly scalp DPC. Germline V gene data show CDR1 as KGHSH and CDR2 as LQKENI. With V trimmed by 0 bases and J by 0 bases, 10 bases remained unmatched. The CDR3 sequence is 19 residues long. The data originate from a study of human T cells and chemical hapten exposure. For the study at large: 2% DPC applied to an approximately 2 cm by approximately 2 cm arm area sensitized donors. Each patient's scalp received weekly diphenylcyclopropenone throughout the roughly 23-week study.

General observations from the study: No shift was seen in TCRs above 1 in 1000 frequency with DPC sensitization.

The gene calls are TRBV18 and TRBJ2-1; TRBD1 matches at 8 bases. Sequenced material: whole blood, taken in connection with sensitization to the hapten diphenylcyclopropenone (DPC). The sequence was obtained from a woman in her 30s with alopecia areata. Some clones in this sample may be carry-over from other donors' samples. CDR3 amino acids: CASSPPASHRGSSYNEQFF. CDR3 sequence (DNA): TGTGCCAGCTCACCACCAGCTTCCCACAGGGGGAGCTCCTACAATGAGCAGTTCTTC.